This record covers a single T cell receptor beta chain. Its specificity is unknown. These data belong to a study of cytomegalovirus exposure and HLA in healthy donors. General observations from the study: When the data were analyzed later, several of the most significant clusters appeared to be linked to common viral pathogens.

Germline V CDR1 and CDR2: SGHTS, YDEGEE. The CDR3 is 15 residues long. The V gene end was trimmed by 2 bases and the J gene end by 4 bases; junction bases not matched to a gene: 0. The PCR made use of 60 Vbeta and 13 Jbeta primers. Using immunoSEQ multiplex PCR, the repertoire was profiled, and TCRdb retains in-frame clones only, with some absent. Among some 180,000 clones listed, about 90% were seen once. The TCR was taken from a boy between 2 and 10 years old in good health and CMV-seronegative. The rearrangement uses TRBV5-8 and TRBJ2-1; TRBD2 matches 13 bases. The sequencing input was PBMCs. CDR3 region: CASSLLAGGYNEQFF. CDR3 nucleotide sequence: TGTGCCAGCAGCTTACTAGCGGGAGGGTACAATGAGCAGTTCTTC.